The clone carrying this T cell receptor beta chain was counted at least ten times. The antigen remains undetermined. The source of the sample is a study of CD8 T cells in ankylosing spondylitis. Study observations and caveats: Disease-linked clones were found to be CD8+ and relatively rare in peripheral blood. Significantly higher representation of disease-linked clones was reported for matched ankylosing spondylitis synovial fluid.

CDR3 length: 13 residues. Trimming took 6 bases from V and 4 from J; bases not matched to a gene: 8. Germline CDR1 SQVTM, CDR2 ANQGSEA. TCRdb called the 5' RACE reads again in MiXCR, with one record for every CDR3 protein. The sample has 130,000 or so distinct CDR3 sequences; 9.5% to 12% are singletons. This TCR was recovered from a female donor with ankylosing spondylitis or in good health (not recorded which). This chain joins TRBV29-1 and TRBJ1-2; 7 positions agree with TRBD1. Sequencing was performed on blood, either unsorted or a sorted T cell fraction (not recorded which). The DNA of the CDR3 is TGCAGCGTCGCCGACAGGGTTTCCTATGGCTACACCTTC. This codes for CSVADRVSYGYTF.